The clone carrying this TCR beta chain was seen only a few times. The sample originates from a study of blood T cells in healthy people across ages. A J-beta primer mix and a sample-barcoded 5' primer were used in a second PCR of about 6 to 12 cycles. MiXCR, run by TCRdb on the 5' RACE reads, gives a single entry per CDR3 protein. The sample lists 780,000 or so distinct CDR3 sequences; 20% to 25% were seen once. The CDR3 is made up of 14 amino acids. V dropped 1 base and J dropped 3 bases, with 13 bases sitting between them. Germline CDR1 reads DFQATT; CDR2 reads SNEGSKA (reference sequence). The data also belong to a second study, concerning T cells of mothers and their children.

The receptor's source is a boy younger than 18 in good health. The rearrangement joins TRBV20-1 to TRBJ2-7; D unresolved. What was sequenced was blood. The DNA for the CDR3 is TGCAGTGCTAGAGTACGAAGCGAGTACTACGAGCAGTACTTC. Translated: CSARVRSEYYEQYF.